Presented here are 30 T cell receptor beta chains from one specimen sequenced in a study of T cells in Graves' hyperthyroidism and ophthalmopathy (dated by TCRdb to about 2019). Libraries were made using multiplex PCR. The sequencer listed for this sample is Illumina HiSeq 2000. The TCR beta CDR3 regions were amplified from RNA transcripts. The first round of RT-PCR for the TCR CDR3 was performed with the HTBI primer set and the Qiagen OneStep RT-PCR kit. The raw public data were reprocessed by TCRdb itself: fastp quality trimming at Q25, MiXCR clonotype calling, in-frame beta chains only. Rows merge per CDR3 protein into single entries with the most common DNA and genes. This sample lists around 100,000 distinct CDR3 sequences; over 45% were detected once. The ten largest clonotypes hold roughly 24% of the sample. The source material was blood. These receptors all stem from a man aged 35 to 55 with Graves' hyperthyroidism.

The chain couples TRBV9 to TRBJ1-4; TRBD1 matches at 7 bases. After removal of 7 bases from V and 7 bases from J, the junction contained 10 bases not matched to a gene. CDR3 length equals 14 residues. Germline V gives CDR1 SGDLS, CDR2 YYNGEE. CDR3 bases: TGTGCCAGCTCACCACAGGGGTCGGTTGAAAAACTGTTTTTT. Translating it yields CASSPQGSVEKLFF.

This chain joins TRBV10-3 and TRBJ2-2; 11 bases are a match to TRBD1. J was trimmed by 4 bases and V by 5 bases; bases with no gene match: 3. Germline CDR1 is ENHRY and CDR2 is SYGVKD. The CDR3 has 15 residues. The CDR3 reads CAISPGTGGTGELFF. The CDR3 DNA sequence: TGTGCCATCAGTCCCGGGACAGGGGGCACCGGGGAGCTGTTTTTT.

The chain uses TRBV7-2 and TRBJ2-7; a weak D match, TRBD2 (7 bases). The CDR3 length is 14 residues. Germline loops: CDR1 SGHTA, CDR2 FQGNSA. Trimming shortened V by 1 base and J by 3 bases, and 10 bases separated the two germline ends. The CDR3: CASSLGGGLYEQYF. In nucleotides, the CDR3 is TGTGCCAGCAGCTTAGGGGGGGGCCTCTACGAGCAGTACTTC.

In regard to this clonotype: This CDR3 fails to terminate in the conserved phenylalanine or tryptophan, so it likely reflects a read error. The chain is built from TRBV2 and TRBJ2-5; 11 positions agree with TRBD2. The germline V gene has CDR1 SNHLY and CDR2 FYNNEI. This CDR3 has 15 amino acids. Trimming took 2 bases from V and 5 from J; bases not matched to a gene: 4. The CDR3 loop is CASSELAGGGETQYL. DNA for the CDR3: TGTGCCAGCAGTGAACTAGCGGGGGGCGGGGAGACCCAGTACCTC.

This clonotype has at least ten counts. The gene calls are TRBV20-1 and TRBJ2-3; tentatively, D is TRBD2 (7 bases). CDR3 length: 14 amino acids. Germline CDR1 is DFQATT and CDR2 is SNEGSKA (reference sequence). V was cut by 0 bases and J by 4 bases, with 11 bases left in between. The CDR3 nucleotides read TGCAGTGCTAGAGATATCGGGGGGCCAGATACGCAGTATTTT. Protein: CSARDIGGPDTQYF.

This clonotype was detected many times. The genes are TRBV4-3 and TRBJ1-5; a weak D match, TRBD1 (5 bases). The V end lost 0 bases, the J end lost 6 bases, and 12 bases lay between the germline ends. The CDR3 runs to 15 residues. Germline lookup yields CDR1 LGHNA and CDR2 YSLEER. In DNA form, the CDR3 reads TGCGCCAGCAGCCAAGATTGGGGGGGGAGTCAGCCCCAGCATTTT. Its protein product is CASSQDWGGSQPQHF.

This clonotype was counted at least ten times. The CDR3 sequence is CASSLQGSGYTF. The DNA of the CDR3 is TGTGCCAGCAGTTTGCAGGGTTCTGGCTACACCTTC. The chain uses TRBV28 and TRBJ1-2, with D possibly being TRBD1 (5 bases). CDR1 is MDHEN and CDR2 is SYDVKM in the germline V gene. CDR3 length: 12 residues. V lost 3 bases and J lost 7, with 9 bases in between.

This clonotype was recorded at least ten times. The genes are TRBV7-2 and TRBJ1-1; perhaps TRBD1 as D (5 bases). V shed 3 bases and J shed 1 base, with 9 bases lying between them. The CDR3 runs 14 residues. The germline gives CDR1 SGHTA, CDR2 FQGNSA. The CDR3: CASSFGGENTEAFF. CDR3 sequence (DNA): TGTGCCAGCAGCTTTGGGGGGGAGAACACTGAAGCTTTCTTT.

This clonotype was counted many times. The chain combines TRBV20-1 with TRBJ2-7; no firm D call. Trimming stripped 6 bases from V and 3 bases from J, with 9 bases between. The CDR3 has 11 amino acids. CDR1 is DFQATT, CDR2 SNEGSKA, per germline (reference sequence). CDR3 amino acids: CSARKSYEQYF. CDR3 nucleotides: TGCAGTGCGAGGAAAAGCTACGAGCAGTACTTC.

In regard to this clonotype: Given the absence of the conserved phenylalanine or tryptophan at the CDR3 end, a read error is likely. The chain carries TRBV7-4 and TRBJ2-5; 15 positions match TRBD2. CDR3 length: 16 residues. Germline V gene lookup returns CDR1 SGHVT and CDR2 SQSDAQ. J was trimmed by 2 bases and V by 4 bases; bases with no gene match: 2. The CDR3, as DNA: TGTGCCAGCAGCTGCGGGACTAGCGGGGGGCAAGAGACCCAGTACTGC. Amino acids: CASSCGTSGGQETQYC.

V is TRBV7-6 and J is TRBJ1-6, with D tentatively TRBD1 (6 bases). CDR3 size: 17 residues. CDR1 SGHVS and CDR2 FNYEAQ come from the germline V gene. Trimming left V 5 bases short and J 7 bases short, with 21 bases between. CDR3: CASSRSRQAGANSPLHF. CDR3 nucleotides: TGTGCCAGCAGCAGATCTCGACAGGCCGGGGCCAATTCACCCCTCCACTTT.

This clonotype was counted ten times or more. The chain links TRBV12-3 or TRBV12-4 to TRBJ1-5, with 9 positions matching TRBD1. This CDR3 is 16 amino acids long. V gave up 8 bases and J gave up 4 bases; unmatched junction bases: 12. The CDR3 here is CASSSSDRGWNQPQHF. The CDR3 nucleotides are TGTGCCAGCTCGTCGTCGGACAGGGGTTGGAATCAGCCCCAGCATTTT.

As for this clonotype: A junction boundary mismatches the germline segment, possibly from a read error. The gene calls are TRBV7-8 and TRBJ1-1, with 7 bases matching TRBD1. The CDR3 runs 16 residues. Germline lookup yields CDR1 SGHVS and CDR2 FQNEAQ. The CDR3 sequence: CASSPLQGLGGTEACF. DNA for the CDR3: TGTGCCAGCAGCCCCCTACAGGGGCTGGGGGGCACTGAAGCTTGCTTT.

The V call is TRBV12-3 or TRBV12-4, the J call TRBJ2-7; TRBD2 aligns across 10 bases. This CDR3 comprises 14 residues. After removal of 4 bases from V and 7 bases from J, the junction contained 7 bases not matched to a gene. This CDR3 is CASSSLAGVWEQYF. The CDR3 DNA sequence: TGTGCCAGCAGTTCCCTAGCGGGAGTTTGGGAGCAGTACTTC.

This clonotype has a handful of counts. The chain joins TRBV18 to TRBJ1-2; D is uncertain. The V end was cut by 5 bases, the J end by 8 bases, with 9 bases between. Per germline, CDR1 KGHSH and CDR2 LQKENI. This CDR3 region has 11 residues. CDR3 bases: TGTGCCAGCTCAGGATCCGGGGGCTACACCTTC. Its translation: CASSGSGGYTF.

In the case of this clonotype: Mismatch with germline at one junction end may stem from a read error. This chain connects TRBV9 to TRBJ1-1, with TRBD1 as a possible D gene (6 bases). CDR1 SGDLS and CDR2 YYNGEE come from the germline V gene. The CDR3 length is 14 residues. This CDR3 is CASSGGTGNTEAFF. The CDR3, as DNA: TGTGCCAGCAGTGGTGGTACAGGGAACACTGAAGCTTTCTTC.

This clonotype has a count of ten or more. The J gene is TRBJ2-7, the V gene TRBV11-2, with 9 bases that match TRBD2. The germline gives CDR1 SGHAT, CDR2 FQNNGV. The CDR3 length is 17 residues. V was clipped by 4 bases and J by 2 bases; unmatched bases: 12. CDR3 nucleotide sequence: TGTGCCAGCAGCTCCCAGGGGGGTAGCGGGGGTCCCTACGAGCAGTACTTC. It specifies CASSSQGGSGGPYEQYF.

In this sample, this clonotype turned up many times. The rearrangement joins TRBV15 to TRBJ1-2, with TRBD1 matching over 8 bases. CDR1 and CDR2 from the germline V gene are LNHNV and YYDKDF (reference sequence). With 0 bases clipped from V and 8 bases from J, the junction kept 14 bases outside the gene matches. This CDR3 is built from 17 residues. This CDR3 is CATSRDTSGTGGRGYTF. DNA for the CDR3: TGTGCCACCAGCAGAGATACCTCCGGGACAGGCGGACGGGGCTACACCTTC.

The chain joins TRBV30 to TRBJ1-6; 8 positions agree with TRBD1. Germline V gene sequence: CDR1 GTSNPN, CDR2 SVGIG (reference sequence). V was pared by 7 bases and J by 7 bases, with 12 bases of the junction left unmatched. CDR3 length: 15 amino acids. In DNA, the CDR3 is TGTGCCTTCGTCGGGACAGGTTGGGCCAATTCACCCCTCCACTTT. Its protein is CAFVGTGWANSPLHF.

Note on this clonotype: Compared with germline, one end of the junction differs, possibly owing to a read error. The rearrangement links TRBV7-9 to TRBJ2-5, with D possibly being TRBD2 (6 bases). Per germline, CDR1 SEHNR and CDR2 FQNEAQ (reference sequence). CDR3 length equals 15 residues. CDR3 coding DNA: TGTGCCAGCGGCCGGGGAAGGCGGGATCAAGAGGCCCAGTACTTC. Translation gives CASGRGRRDQEAQYF. Filled out from reference TRBV7-9 and TRBJ2-5, the complete variable domain reads DTGVSQNPRHKITKRGQNVTFRCDPISEHNRLYWYRQTLGQGPEFLTYFQNEAQLEKSRLLSDRFSAERPKGSFSTLEIQRTEQGDSAMYLCASGRGRRDQEAQYFGPGTRLLVL.

CDR3 region: CSASRPGTTMRPYNSPLHF. The CDR3 DNA follows: TGCAGTGCCAGCAGGCCCGGGACGACAATGAGGCCCTATAATTCACCCCTCCACTTT. The gene calls are TRBV20-1 and TRBJ1-6; maybe TRBD1 (5 bases). V was pared by 6 bases and J by 2 bases, with 26 bases between. The CDR3 consists of 19 residues. Germline V gives CDR1 DFQATT, CDR2 SNEGSKA (reference sequence).

About this clonotype: The final CDR3 position lacks the conserved phenylalanine or tryptophan, pointing to a likely read error. This rearrangement joins TRBV20-1 to TRBJ2-1; TRBD2 matches 11 bases. The CDR3 is made up of 14 amino acids. The germline gives CDR1 DFQATT, CDR2 SNEGSKA (reference sequence). V was pared by 5 bases and J by 7 bases, with 7 bases of the junction left unmatched. CDR3 in amino acids: CSALLAGVNNEQFL. The DNA of the CDR3 is TGCAGTGCTCTACTAGCGGGGGTAAATAATGAGCAGTTCTTA.

The chain links TRBV7-2 to TRBJ2-1; D unresolved. Trimming shortened V by 8 bases and J by 6 bases, and 17 bases separated the two germline ends. The CDR3 loop spans 14 amino acids. CDR1 and CDR2 from the germline V gene are SGHTA and FQGNSA. The CDR3 DNA reads as TGTGCCAGCTCACCGCTTGCCCCTGCCAATGAGCAGTTCTTC. Residues: CASSPLAPANEQFF.

Ten or more counts support this clonotype. V is TRBV7-8 and J is TRBJ1-5; no clear D. Germline CDR1 is SGHVS and CDR2 is FQNEAQ. Trimming removed 0 bases at V and 5 bases at J, with 23 bases between. This CDR3 spans 19 amino acids. Here the CDR3 reads CASSLAINGEIPGDQPQHF. For the CDR3, the DNA is TGTGCCAGCAGCTTAGCGATTAACGGGGAGATCCCTGGTGATCAGCCCCAGCATTTT.

This clonotype was counted at least ten times. The CDR3 DNA follows: TGCGCCAGCCGGACGGGGGGGCCAGTAGATACGCAGTATTTT. This sequence encodes CASRTGGPVDTQYF. This chain connects TRBV5-1 to TRBJ2-3; TRBD2 aligns across 8 bases. This CDR3 has 14 residues. The ends lost 7 bases at V and 5 bases at J; junction bases unmatched: 9. Germline V lookup: CDR1 SGHRS, CDR2 YFSETQ.

Remarks on this clonotype: Because the CDR3 is missing its conserved closing phenylalanine or tryptophan, this is likely a read error. The chain employs TRBV7-2 and TRBJ2-7, with D uncertain. V shed 5 bases and J shed 0 bases, with 17 bases lying between them. This CDR3 region has 16 residues. The V gene's germline CDR1 is SGHTA and CDR2 FQGNSA. In DNA, the CDR3 is TGTGCCAGCAGCCAAGAGACCGGGCGGAGCTCCTACGAGCAGTACCTC. It codes for CASSQETGRSSYEQYL.

The chain recombines TRBV10-1 with TRBJ1-1, with a tentative D call TRBD1 (5 bases). The CDR3 sequence is 12 residues long. Germline V gene data show CDR1 as WNHNN and CDR2 as SYGVQD (reference sequence). Trimming left V 11 bases short and J 5 bases short, with 15 bases between. The CDR3 bases are TGCGCCGAAGGGGATCTGGGGACTGAAGCTTTCTTT. It specifies CAEGDLGTEAFF.

The J gene is TRBJ2-3, the V gene TRBV20-1; TRBD2 aligns across 7 bases. This CDR3 has 13 amino acids. V shed 3 bases, J shed 2 bases, and the junction held 2 bases outside the gene matches. CDR1 and CDR2 (germline): DFQATT, SNEGSKA (reference sequence). CDR3 sequence: CSASGRLTDTQYF. DNA of the CDR3: TGCAGTGCTAGCGGGAGGCTCACAGATACGCAGTATTTT.

The genes are TRBV5-1 and TRBJ2-3; TRBD1 matches at 9 bases. The ends lost 3 bases at V and 6 bases at J; junction bases unmatched: 5. Per germline, CDR1 SGHRS and CDR2 YFSETQ. The CDR3 sequence is 14 residues long. CDR3 loop: CASSWGTGRDTQYF. CDR3 coding DNA: TGCGCCAGCAGCTGGGGGACAGGGAGGGATACGCAGTATTTT.

This clonotype was seen repeatedly, ten times or more. This chain uses TRBV5-6 with TRBJ2-3, with D tentatively TRBD1 (5 bases). Trimming took off 0 bases at V and 0 bases at J, with 11 bases between the two ends. This CDR3 contains 16 residues. Germline lookup yields CDR1 SGHDT and CDR2 YYEEEE. CDR3 DNA sequence: TGTGCCAGCAGCTTGGCAACAGGAGTAAGCACAGATACGCAGTATTTT. It codes for CASSLATGVSTDTQYF.